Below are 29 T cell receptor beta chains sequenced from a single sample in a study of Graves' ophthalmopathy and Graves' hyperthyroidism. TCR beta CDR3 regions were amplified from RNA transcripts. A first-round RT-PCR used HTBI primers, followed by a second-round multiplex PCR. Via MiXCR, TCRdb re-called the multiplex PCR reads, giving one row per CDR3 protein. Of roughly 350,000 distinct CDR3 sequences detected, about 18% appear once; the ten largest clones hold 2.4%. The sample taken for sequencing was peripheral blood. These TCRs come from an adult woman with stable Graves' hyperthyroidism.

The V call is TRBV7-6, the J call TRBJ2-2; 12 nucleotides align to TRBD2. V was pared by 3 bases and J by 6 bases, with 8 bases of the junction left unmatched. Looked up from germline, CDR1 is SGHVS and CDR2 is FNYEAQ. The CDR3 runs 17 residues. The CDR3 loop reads CASSLDGLAGFPGELFF. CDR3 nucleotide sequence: TGTGCCAGCAGCTTGGACGGACTAGCGGGATTTCCCGGGGAGCTGTTTTTT.

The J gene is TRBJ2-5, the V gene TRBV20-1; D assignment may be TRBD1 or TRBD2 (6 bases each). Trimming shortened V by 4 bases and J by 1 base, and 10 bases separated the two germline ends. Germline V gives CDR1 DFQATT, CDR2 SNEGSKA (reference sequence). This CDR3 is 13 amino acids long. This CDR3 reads CSATGASQETQYF. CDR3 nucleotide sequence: TGCAGTGCTACGGGGGCTAGCCAAGAGACCCAGTACTTC.

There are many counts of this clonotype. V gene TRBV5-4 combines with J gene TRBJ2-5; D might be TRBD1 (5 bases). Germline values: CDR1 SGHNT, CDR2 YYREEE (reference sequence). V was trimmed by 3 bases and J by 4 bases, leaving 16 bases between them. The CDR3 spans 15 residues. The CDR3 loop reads CASSSLTTGSETQYF. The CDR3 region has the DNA TGTGCCAGCAGCTCCCTTACTACAGGATCAGAGACCCAGTACTTC.

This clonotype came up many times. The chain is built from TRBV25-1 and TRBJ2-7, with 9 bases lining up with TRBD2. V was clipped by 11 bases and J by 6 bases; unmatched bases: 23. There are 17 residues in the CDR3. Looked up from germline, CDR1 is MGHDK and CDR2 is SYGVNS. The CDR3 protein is CAPLSGVLREGRGEQYF. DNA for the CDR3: TGTGCCCCCTTATCAGGTGTATTGCGGGAGGGCCGCGGCGAGCAGTACTTC.

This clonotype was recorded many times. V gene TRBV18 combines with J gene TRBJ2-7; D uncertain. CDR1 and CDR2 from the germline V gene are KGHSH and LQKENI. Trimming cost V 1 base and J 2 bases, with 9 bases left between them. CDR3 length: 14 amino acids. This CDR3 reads CASSPQAQTYEQYF. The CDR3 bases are TGTGCCAGCTCACCACAGGCGCAGACCTACGAGCAGTACTTC. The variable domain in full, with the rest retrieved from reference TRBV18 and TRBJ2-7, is NAGVMQNPRHLVRRRGQEARLRCSPMKGHSHVYWYRQLPEEGLKFMVYLQKENIIDESGMPKERFSAEFPKEGPSILRIQQVVRGDSAAYFCASSPQAQTYEQYFGPGTRLTVT.

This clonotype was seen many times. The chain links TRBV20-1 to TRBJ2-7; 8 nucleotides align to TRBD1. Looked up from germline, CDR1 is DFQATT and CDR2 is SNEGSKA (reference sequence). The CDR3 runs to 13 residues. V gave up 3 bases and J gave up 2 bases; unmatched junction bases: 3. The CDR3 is CSARDREPYEQYF. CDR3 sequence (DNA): TGCAGTGCTAGGGACAGGGAGCCCTACGAGCAGTACTTC.

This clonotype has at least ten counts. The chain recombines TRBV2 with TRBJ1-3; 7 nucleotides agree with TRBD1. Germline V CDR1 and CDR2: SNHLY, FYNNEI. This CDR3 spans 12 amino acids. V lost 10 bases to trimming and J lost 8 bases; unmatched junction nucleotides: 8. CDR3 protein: CATTDRADTIYF. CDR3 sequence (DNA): TGTGCCACCACCGACAGGGCGGACACCATATATTTT. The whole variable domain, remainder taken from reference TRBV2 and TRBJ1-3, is EPEVTQTPSHQVTQMGQEVILRCVPISNHLYFYWYRQILGQKVEFLVSFYNNEISEKSEIFDDQFSVERPDGSNFTLKIRSTKLEDSAMYFCATTDRADTIYFGEGSWLTVV.

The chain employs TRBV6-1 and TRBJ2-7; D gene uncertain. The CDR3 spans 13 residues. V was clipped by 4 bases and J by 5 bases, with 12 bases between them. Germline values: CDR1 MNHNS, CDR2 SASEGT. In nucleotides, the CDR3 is TGTGCCAGCAGTGGAGTCCGCCCGGACGAGCAGTACTTC. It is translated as CASSGVRPDEQYF.

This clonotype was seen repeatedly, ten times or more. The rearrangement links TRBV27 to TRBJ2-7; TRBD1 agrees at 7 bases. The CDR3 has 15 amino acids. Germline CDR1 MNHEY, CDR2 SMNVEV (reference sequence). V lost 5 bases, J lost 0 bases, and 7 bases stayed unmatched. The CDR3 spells CASSQTDRASYEQYF. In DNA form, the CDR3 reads TGTGCCAGCAGTCAAACCGACAGGGCCTCCTACGAGCAGTACTTC.

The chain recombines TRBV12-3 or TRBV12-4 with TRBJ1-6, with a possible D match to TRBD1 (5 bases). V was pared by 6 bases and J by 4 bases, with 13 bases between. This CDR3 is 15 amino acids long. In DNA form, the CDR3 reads TGTGCCAGCAGCCCCGAGGGGTTTTATAATTCACCCCTCCACTTT. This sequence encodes CASSPEGFYNSPLHF.

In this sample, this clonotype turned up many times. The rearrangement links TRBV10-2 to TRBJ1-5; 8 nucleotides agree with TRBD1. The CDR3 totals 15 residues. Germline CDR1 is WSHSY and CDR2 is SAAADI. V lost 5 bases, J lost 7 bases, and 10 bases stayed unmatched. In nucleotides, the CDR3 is TGCGCCAGCAGTCTGACCGGACAGGGTGAACAGCCCCAGCATTTT. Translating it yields CASSLTGQGEQPQHF.

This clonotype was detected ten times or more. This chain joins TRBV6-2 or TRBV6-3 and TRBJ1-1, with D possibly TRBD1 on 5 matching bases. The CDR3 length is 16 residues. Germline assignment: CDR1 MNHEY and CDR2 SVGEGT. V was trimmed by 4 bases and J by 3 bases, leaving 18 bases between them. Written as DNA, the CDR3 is TGTGCCAGCAGTTCTGCGGGACCCCCCGGGGACACTGAAGCTTTCTTT. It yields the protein CASSSAGPPGDTEAFF.

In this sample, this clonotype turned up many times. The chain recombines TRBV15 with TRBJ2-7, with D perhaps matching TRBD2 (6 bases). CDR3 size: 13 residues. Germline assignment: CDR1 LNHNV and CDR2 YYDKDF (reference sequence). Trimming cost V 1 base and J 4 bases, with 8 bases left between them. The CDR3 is CATSRALAYEQYF. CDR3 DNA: TGTGCCACCAGCAGAGCACTAGCTTACGAGCAGTACTTC.

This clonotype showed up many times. CDR3 sequence (DNA): TGTGCCAGCAGCCCTTGGGGGGGAGCCTACGAGCAGTACTTC. Translated: CASSPWGGAYEQYF. This chain joins TRBV7-2 and TRBJ2-7; TRBD2 aligns across 7 bases. Germline-derived CDR1 and CDR2 are SGHTA and FQGNSA. This CDR3 has 14 amino acids. V was clipped by 5 bases and J by 2 bases; unmatched bases: 6. Supplemented by reference TRBV7-2 and TRBJ2-7, the full variable domain reads GAGVSQSPSNKVTEKGKDVELRCDPISGHTALYWYRQSLGQGLEFLIYFQGNSAPDKSGLPSDRFSAERTGGSVSTLTIQRTQQEDSAVYLCASSPWGGAYEQYFGPGTRLTVT.

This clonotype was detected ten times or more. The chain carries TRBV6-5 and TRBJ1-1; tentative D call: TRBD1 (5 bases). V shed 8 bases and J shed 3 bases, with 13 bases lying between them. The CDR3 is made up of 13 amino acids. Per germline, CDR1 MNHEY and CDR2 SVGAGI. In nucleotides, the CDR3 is TGTGCCAGCTCAGGCCAGGGTGACACTGAAGCTTTCTTT. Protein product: CASSGQGDTEAFF.

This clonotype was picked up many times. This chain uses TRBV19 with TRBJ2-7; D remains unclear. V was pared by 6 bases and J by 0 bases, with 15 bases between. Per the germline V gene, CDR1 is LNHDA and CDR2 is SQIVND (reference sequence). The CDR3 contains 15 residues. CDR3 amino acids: CASSPTLGNSYEQYF. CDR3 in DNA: TGTGCCAGTAGCCCGACTCTCGGAAACTCCTACGAGCAGTACTTC.

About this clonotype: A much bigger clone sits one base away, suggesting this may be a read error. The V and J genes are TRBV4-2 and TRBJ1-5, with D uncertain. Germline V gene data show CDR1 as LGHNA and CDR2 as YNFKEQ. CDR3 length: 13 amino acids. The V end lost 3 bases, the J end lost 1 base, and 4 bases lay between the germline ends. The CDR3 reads CASSHRSNQPQHF. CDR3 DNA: TGTGCCAGCAGCCACCGGAGCAATCAGCCCCAGCATTTT.

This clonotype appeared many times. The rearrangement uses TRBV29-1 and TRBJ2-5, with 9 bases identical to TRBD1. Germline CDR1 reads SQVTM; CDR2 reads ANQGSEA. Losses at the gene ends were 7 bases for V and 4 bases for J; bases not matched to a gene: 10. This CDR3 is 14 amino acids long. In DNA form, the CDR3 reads TGCAGCGCCTTGAACCCACAGGGGGCAGAGACCCAGTACTTC. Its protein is CSALNPQGAETQYF.

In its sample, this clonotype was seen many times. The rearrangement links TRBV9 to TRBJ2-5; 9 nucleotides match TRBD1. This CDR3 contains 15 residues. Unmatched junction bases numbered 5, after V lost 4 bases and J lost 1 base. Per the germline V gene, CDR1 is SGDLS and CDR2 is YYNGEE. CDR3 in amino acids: CASSTRGQGQETQYF. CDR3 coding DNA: TGTGCCAGCAGCACTAGGGGACAGGGCCAAGAGACCCAGTACTTC.

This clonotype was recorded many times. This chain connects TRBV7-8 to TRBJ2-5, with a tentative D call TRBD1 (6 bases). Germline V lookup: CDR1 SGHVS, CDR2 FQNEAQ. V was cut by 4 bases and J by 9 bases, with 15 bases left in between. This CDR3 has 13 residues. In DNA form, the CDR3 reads TGTGCCAGCAGCTCAGGACGGACAGTGGCCCAGTACTTC. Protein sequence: CASSSGRTVAQYF.

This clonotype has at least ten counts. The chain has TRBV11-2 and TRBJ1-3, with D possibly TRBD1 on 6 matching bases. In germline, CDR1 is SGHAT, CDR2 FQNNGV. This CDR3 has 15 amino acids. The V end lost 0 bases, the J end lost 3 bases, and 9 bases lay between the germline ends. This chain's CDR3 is CASSLDQGRGNTIYF. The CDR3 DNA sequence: TGTGCCAGCAGCTTAGATCAGGGGCGTGGAAACACCATATATTTT.

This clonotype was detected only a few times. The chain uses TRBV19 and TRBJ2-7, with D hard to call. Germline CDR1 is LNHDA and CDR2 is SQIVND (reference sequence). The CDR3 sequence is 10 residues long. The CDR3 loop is CASGEHEQYF. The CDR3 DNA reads TGTGCGAGTGGCGAGCACGAGCAGTACTTC.

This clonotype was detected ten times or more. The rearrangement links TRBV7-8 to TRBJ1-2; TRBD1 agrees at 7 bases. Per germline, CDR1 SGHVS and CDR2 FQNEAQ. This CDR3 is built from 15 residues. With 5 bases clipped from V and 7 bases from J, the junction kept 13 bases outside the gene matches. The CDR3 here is CASSLDRVPIGGYTF. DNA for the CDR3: TGTGCCAGCAGCCTAGACAGGGTCCCTATCGGTGGCTACACCTTC.

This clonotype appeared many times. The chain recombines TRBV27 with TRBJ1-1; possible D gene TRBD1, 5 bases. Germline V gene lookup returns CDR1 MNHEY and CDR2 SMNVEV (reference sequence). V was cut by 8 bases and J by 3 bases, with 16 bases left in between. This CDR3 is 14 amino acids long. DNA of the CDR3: TGTGCCAGCTATTCGGGACGGTTTCACACTGAAGCTTTCTTT. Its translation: CASYSGRFHTEAFF.

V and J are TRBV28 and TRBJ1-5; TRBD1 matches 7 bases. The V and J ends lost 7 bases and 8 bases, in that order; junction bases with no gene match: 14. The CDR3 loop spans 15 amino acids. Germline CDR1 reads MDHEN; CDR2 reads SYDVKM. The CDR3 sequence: CASNFGTDWGKPQHF. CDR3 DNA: TGTGCCAGCAACTTTGGGACAGATTGGGGTAAGCCCCAGCATTTT.

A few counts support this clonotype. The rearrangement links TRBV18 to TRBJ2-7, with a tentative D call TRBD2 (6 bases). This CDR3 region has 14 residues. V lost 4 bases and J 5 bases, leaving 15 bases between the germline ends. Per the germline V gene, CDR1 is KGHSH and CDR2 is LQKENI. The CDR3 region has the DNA TGTGCCAGCTCACAAAGCGGGCTGGGAGACGAGCAGTACTTC. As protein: CASSQSGLGDEQYF. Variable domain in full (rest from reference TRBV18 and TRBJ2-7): NAGVMQNPRHLVRRRGQEARLRCSPMKGHSHVYWYRQLPEEGLKFMVYLQKENIIDESGMPKERFSAEFPKEGPSILRIQQVVRGDSAAYFCASSQSGLGDEQYFGPGTRLTVT.

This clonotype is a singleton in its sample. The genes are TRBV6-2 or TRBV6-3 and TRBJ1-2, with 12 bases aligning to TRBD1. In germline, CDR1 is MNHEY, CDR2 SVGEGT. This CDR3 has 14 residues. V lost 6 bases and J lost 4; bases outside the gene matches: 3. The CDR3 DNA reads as TGTGCCAGCAGACGGGACAGGGGGCCCTATGGCTACACCTTC. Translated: CASRRDRGPYGYTF.

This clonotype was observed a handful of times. CDR3 residues: CASSPQGVPEQYF. Here the CDR3 DNA reads TGCGCCAGCAGCCCCCAAGGGGTACCCGAGCAGTACTTC. This chain links TRBV4-1 with TRBJ2-7; D possibly corresponds to TRBD1 (5 bases). This CDR3 is built from 13 residues. V was clipped by 4 bases and J by 6 bases, with 13 bases between them. The germline gives CDR1 MGHRA, CDR2 YSYEKL.

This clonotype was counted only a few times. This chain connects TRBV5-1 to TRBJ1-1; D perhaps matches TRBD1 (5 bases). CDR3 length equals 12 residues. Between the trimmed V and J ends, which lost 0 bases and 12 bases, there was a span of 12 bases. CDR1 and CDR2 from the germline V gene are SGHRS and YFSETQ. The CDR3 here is CASSLGQGGSFF. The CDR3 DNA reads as TGCGCCAGCAGCTTGGGGCAGGGCGGATCTTTCTTT.